These 30 T cell receptor beta chains share one sample of origin, sequenced in a study of shared clonotypes between healthy human individuals. Sequencing was performed with immunoSEQ multiplex PCR; in TCRdb, only in-frame clones are kept and a portion is missing. The data hold millions of clones, with around nine tenths observed a single time. The sample consisted of naive CD4+ T cells sorted from blood. Indicated subset: CD45RA+ positively selected. The source of these receptors is a man younger than 30 in good health.

Details on this clone: The sample holds other DNA sequences that translate to the same CDR3. The chain joins TRBV5-1 to TRBJ2-3; the D gene is possibly TRBD2 (6 bases). Deletions cut 0 bases from V and 4 bases from J, with 15 bases between. Germline V CDR1 and CDR2: SGHRS, YFSETQ. The CDR3 consists of 16 residues. CDR3 DNA: TGCGCCAGCAGCTTGGTGGCGGGGAATGGTGCAGATACGCAGTATTTT. Protein sequence: CASSLVAGNGADTQYF.

The chain combines TRBV27 with TRBJ1-1; unclear D gene. Germline V gene lookup returns CDR1 MNHEY and CDR2 SMNVEV (reference sequence). V shed 5 bases and J shed 7 bases, with 14 bases lying between them. This CDR3 has 13 residues. CDR3 amino acids: CASSIQEHYEAFF. In DNA form, the CDR3 reads TGTGCCAGCAGTATCCAGGAGCATTATGAAGCTTTCTTT.

The sample holds one count of this clone. The V and J genes are TRBV9 and TRBJ1-3; 7 bases line up with TRBD1. The CDR3 contains 16 residues. The germline gives CDR1 SGDLS, CDR2 YYNGEE. V was pared by 2 bases and J by 4 bases, with 9 bases of the junction left unmatched. The CDR3 is CASSVPAGGLGNTIYF. CDR3 DNA: TGTGCCAGCAGCGTTCCCGCAGGGGGATTAGGAAACACCATATATTTT.

The chain recombines TRBV11-2 with TRBJ2-1; TRBD2 aligns across 7 bases. The germline gives CDR1 SGHAT, CDR2 FQNNGV. CDR3 size: 13 residues. The junction had 4 bases not matched to a gene; V was cut back by 6 bases and J by 5 bases. CDR3 protein: CASRLGGNNEQFF. The CDR3 DNA is TGTGCCAGCAGACTCGGGGGGAACAATGAGCAGTTCTTC.

CDR3 nucleotide sequence: TGTGCCAGCAGCAAAGACAGGGGGCCAACTGAAGCTTTCTTT. Translated: CASSKDRGPTEAFF. This chain connects TRBV21-1 to TRBJ1-1; TRBD1, the table's D call, was not compared with the DNA. TRBV21-1 is a pseudogene segment. CDR3 length equals 14 residues.

The chain links TRBV7-9 to TRBJ2-5; 15 nucleotides agree with TRBD2. The CDR3 spans 18 residues. Germline V CDR1 and CDR2: SEHNR, FQNEAQ (reference sequence). Germline trimming cut 5 bases from V and 5 bases from J; bases unmatched to any gene: 12. CDR3 DNA sequence: TGTGCCAGCAGCCCAGGACTAGCGGGAGGGCCTGAGTATGAGACCCAGTACTTC. Amino acid sequence: CASSPGLAGGPEYETQYF.

The count of this clone is one. The gene calls are TRBV9 and TRBJ2-3, with 9 bases fitting TRBD1. Germline trimming cut 0 bases from V and 1 base from J; bases unmatched to any gene: 3. The germline V gene has CDR1 SGDLS and CDR2 YYNGEE. The CDR3 length is 16 residues. The CDR3 DNA reads as TGTGCCAGCAGCGTAGTAACAGGGGGCCGCACAGATACGCAGTATTTT. This codes for CASSVVTGGRTDTQYF.

The genes are TRBV28 and TRBJ1-1; D unresolved. Germline loops: CDR1 MDHEN, CDR2 SYDVKM. The length of the CDR3 is 12 residues. Trimming cost V 6 bases and J 7 bases, with 12 bases left between them. CDR3 bases: TGTGCCAGCAGGGACCCGGGCCGTGAAGCTTTCTTT. Translation: CASRDPGREAFF. The full variable domain, with the rest looked up from reference TRBV28 and TRBJ1-1, is DVKVTQSSRYLVKRTGEKVFLECVQDMDHENMFWYRQDPGLGLRLIYFSYDVKMKEKGDIPEGYSVSREKKERFSLILESASTNQTSMYLCASRDPGREAFFGQGTRLTVV.

V is TRBV2 and J is TRBJ2-5; tentative D call: TRBD1 (6 bases). There are 13 residues in the CDR3. Germline V gene data show CDR1 as SNHLY and CDR2 as FYNNEI. V lost 7 bases, J lost 4 bases, and 13 bases lay in between. As DNA, the CDR3 is TGTGCCAGCATCGTAACAGGGATAGAGACCCAGTACTTC. Translation: CASIVTGIETQYF.

J is TRBJ1-1 and V is TRBV6-6; no clear D gene. Germline CDR1 and CDR2: MNHNY and SVGAGI (reference sequence). Trimming removed 0 bases from V and 7 bases from J, with 9 bases in between. CDR3 length equals 13 residues. The CDR3 loop is CASSYSRADEAFF. In nucleotides, the CDR3 is TGTGCCAGCAGTTACTCGCGTGCCGATGAAGCTTTCTTT.

This chain joins TRBV27 and TRBJ2-5, with 12 nucleotides matching TRBD2. The CDR3 totals 16 residues. Germline CDR1 MNHEY, CDR2 SMNVEV (reference sequence). Trimming took 0 bases from V and 5 from J; bases not matched to a gene: 4. The CDR3 reads CASSLSASGGVETQYF. The CDR3 DNA follows: TGTGCCAGCAGTTTATCGGCTAGCGGGGGGGTTGAGACCCAGTACTTC.

This chain connects TRBV11-2 to TRBJ2-3; D gene unclear. This CDR3 has 16 amino acids. CDR1 SGHAT and CDR2 FQNNGV come from the germline V gene. V lost 2 bases and J 0 bases, leaving 12 bases between the germline ends. In DNA, the CDR3 is TGTGCCAGCAGCTTAAATGGTCGGAGTAGCACAGATACGCAGTATTTT. Encoded protein: CASSLNGRSSTDTQYF.

The chain employs TRBV5-1 and TRBJ2-7; D gene ambiguous. The CDR3 consists of 11 residues. Germline V gene data show CDR1 as SGHRS and CDR2 as YFSETQ. Trimming stripped 4 bases from V and 7 bases from J, with 9 bases between. The CDR3 loop is CASSGLGEQYF. In DNA form, the CDR3 reads TGCGCCAGCAGCGGCCTTGGGGAGCAGTACTTC.

The V and J genes are TRBV6-6 and TRBJ1-1; tentative D call: TRBD1 (5 bases). V was pared by 6 bases and J by 1 base, with 9 bases between. Germline V gives CDR1 MNHNY, CDR2 SVGAGI (reference sequence). The CDR3 is 13 residues long. Here the CDR3 reads CASSRTRNTEAFF. The CDR3 bases are TGTGCCAGCAGCCGGACAAGGAACACTGAAGCTTTCTTT.

The rearrangement uses TRBV7-2 and TRBJ2-7; 8 bases map to TRBD2. CDR1 SGHTA and CDR2 FQGNSA come from the germline V gene. CDR3 length: 14 amino acids. The ends lost 1 base at V and 4 bases at J; junction bases unmatched: 3. The CDR3 loop reads CASSLVGGVYEQYF. The CDR3 DNA reads TGTGCCAGCAGCTTAGTCGGGGGGGTATACGAGCAGTACTTC.

V gene TRBV5-1 combines with J gene TRBJ2-7; possibly TRBD1 for D (5 bases). The V gene's germline CDR1 is SGHRS and CDR2 YFSETQ. The CDR3 spans 14 residues. V was shortened by 4 bases and J by 6 bases, with 17 bases between the two germline ends. The CDR3 coding sequence is TGCGCCAGCAGCCCCGCAGGGAACCGGATCGAGCAGTACTTC. Translating it yields CASSPAGNRIEQYF.

This clone was detected once. The genes are TRBV18 and TRBJ2-1, with 15 bases fitting TRBD2. CDR3 length: 17 residues. Germline V gene data show CDR1 as KGHSH and CDR2 as LQKENI. V was clipped by 4 bases and J by 4 bases; unmatched bases: 5. The CDR3 here is CASSRGLAGGLYNEQFF. DNA for the CDR3: TGTGCCAGCTCACGTGGACTAGCGGGAGGGCTATACAATGAGCAGTTCTTC.

The chain has TRBV5-1 and TRBJ1-4; a weak D match, TRBD1 (6 bases). V dropped 0 bases and J dropped 4 bases, with 10 bases sitting between them. The CDR3 extends over 15 amino acids. Germline loops: CDR1 SGHRS, CDR2 YFSETQ. As DNA, the CDR3 is TGCGCCAGCAGCTTGGGGGGACACTTTAATGAAAAACTGTTTTTT. Encoded protein: CASSLGGHFNEKLFF. Full variable domain (outside the CDR3, taken from reference TRBV5-1 and TRBJ1-4): KAGVTQTPRYLIKTRGQQVTLSCSPISGHRSVSWYQQTPGQGLQFLFEYFSETQRNKGNFPGRFSGRQFSNSRSEMNVSTLELGDSALYLCASSLGGHFNEKLFFGSGTQLSVL.

Of note for this clone: At the DNA level, this CDR3 is encoded by other sequences in the same sample as well. V and J are TRBV2 and TRBJ2-2, with D uncertain. V dropped 1 base and J dropped 3 bases, with 3 bases sitting between them. This CDR3 region has 13 residues. Germline lookup yields CDR1 SNHLY and CDR2 FYNNEI. The CDR3 bases are TGTGCCAGCAGTGAAGGCTACACCGGGGAGCTGTTTTTT. Translated: CASSEGYTGELFF.

This chain connects TRBV4-3 to TRBJ2-3; TRBD2 matches at 7 bases. V shed 1 base and J 3 bases; nucleotides not matched to a gene: 10. The CDR3 covers 17 residues. Germline assignment: CDR1 LGHNA and CDR2 YSLEER. The CDR3 reads CASSQGAASGPTDTQYF. CDR3 DNA: TGCGCCAGCAGCCAAGGTGCGGCTAGCGGCCCGACAGATACGCAGTATTTT.

J is TRBJ2-5 and V is TRBV6-1; 8 bases match TRBD1. J gave up 5 bases and V 5 bases, and 10 bases lay outside the gene matches. The CDR3 is 15 residues long. Germline V gene sequence: CDR1 MNHNS, CDR2 SASEGT. The CDR3 reads CASSSLDRVVETQYF. The DNA of the CDR3 is TGTGCCAGCAGTTCCCTGGACAGGGTTGTTGAGACCCAGTACTTC.

The chain employs TRBV19 and TRBJ1-2, with a tentative D call TRBD1 (6 bases). CDR1 and CDR2 from the germline V gene are LNHDA and SQIVND (reference sequence). Trimming pared 8 bases from V and 4 bases from J, leaving 17 bases between. CDR3 size: 14 residues. The CDR3: CASCPRQARYGYTF. As DNA, the CDR3 is TGTGCCAGTTGTCCTCGACAGGCGCGCTATGGCTACACCTTC. Together with reference TRBV19 and TRBJ1-2, the CDR3 gives the full variable domain: DGGITQSPKYLFRKEGQNVTLSCEQNLNHDAMYWYRQDPGQGLRLIYYSQIVNDFQKGDIAEGYSVSREKKESFPLTVTSAQKNPTAFYLCASCPRQARYGYTFGSGTRLTVV.

The chain combines TRBV5-1 with TRBJ1-1; 7 nucleotides line up with TRBD1. Germline trimming cut 0 bases from V and 11 bases from J; bases unmatched to any gene: 7. The CDR3 extends over 13 amino acids. Looked up from germline, CDR1 is SGHRS and CDR2 is YFSETQ. This CDR3 reads CASSLVETGSAFF. In DNA form, the CDR3 reads TGCGCCAGCAGCTTGGTTGAGACAGGGAGCGCTTTCTTT.

V is TRBV28 and J is TRBJ1-3, with 9 positions matching TRBD1. CDR3 length equals 19 residues. V lost 6 bases, J lost 0 bases, and 15 bases stayed unmatched. CDR1 is MDHEN, CDR2 SYDVKM, per germline. The CDR3 here is CASSRWTGEFVGSGNTIYF. The CDR3 nucleotides are TGTGCCAGCAGCCGTTGGACAGGGGAATTCGTCGGCTCTGGAAACACCATATATTTT.

About this clone: Other DNA sequences in the same sample also yield this CDR3. V usage is TRBV2 and J usage is TRBJ1-2; possible D gene TRBD1, 5 bases. CDR1 and CDR2 from the germline V gene are SNHLY and FYNNEI. The CDR3 runs to 13 residues. V lost 5 bases to trimming and J lost 7 bases, with 14 bases between them. As DNA, the CDR3 is TGTGCCAGCAGTTCGCAGGGCTCAAGTGGCTACACCTTC. Its translation: CASSSQGSSGYTF.

Points on this clone: Different DNA sequences within this sample yield the same CDR3. The chain links TRBV7-9 to TRBJ2-3; D gene ambiguous. V lost 1 base and J lost 2, with 10 bases in between. CDR1 and CDR2 (germline): SEHNR, FQNEAQ (reference sequence). The CDR3 extends over 15 amino acids. Here the CDR3 DNA reads TGTGCCAGCAGCTTAGTTGTCCTCGACACAGATACGCAGTATTTT. The encoded protein is CASSLVVLDTDTQYF.

The chain carries TRBV30 and TRBJ1-1; D might be TRBD1 (5 bases). This CDR3 region has 14 residues. V gave up 2 bases and J gave up 4 bases, with 14 bases separating them. The germline V gene encodes CDR1 GTSNPN and CDR2 SVGIG (reference sequence). CDR3 DNA: TGTGCCTGGAGTTTAGGGGTAGGGAGCACTGAAGCTTTCTTT. The encoded protein is CAWSLGVGSTEAFF.

V usage is TRBV7-9 and J usage is TRBJ2-5; no clear D. This CDR3 comprises 14 residues. Germline V gene data show CDR1 as SEHNR and CDR2 as FQNEAQ (reference sequence). V lost 2 bases and J 1 base, leaving 8 bases between the germline ends. CDR3 residues: CASSLLGFQETQYF. CDR3 DNA: TGTGCCAGCAGCTTATTGGGATTCCAAGAGACCCAGTACTTC.

The rearrangement joins TRBV9 to TRBJ2-3, with D perhaps assigned TRBD1 or TRBD2 (5 bases each). CDR1 and CDR2 (germline): SGDLS, YYNGEE. Deletions cut 1 base from V and 3 bases from J, with 21 bases between. The CDR3 spans 18 residues. Written as DNA, the CDR3 is TGTGCCAGCAGCGTACCCGGTGGACGGGGCGTCGAGACAGATACGCAGTATTTT. This encodes CASSVPGGRGVETDTQYF.

Comment on this clone: Other DNA sequences in this specimen translate into the identical CDR3. The V gene is TRBV9, the J gene TRBJ2-3, with a tentative D call TRBD1 (6 bases). There are 14 residues in the CDR3. The V end was cut by 2 bases, the J end by 2 bases, with 9 bases between. The germline V gene has CDR1 SGDLS and CDR2 YYNGEE. CDR3 sequence: CASSVGALTDTQYF. As DNA, the CDR3 is TGTGCCAGCAGCGTGGGGGCCCTCACAGATACGCAGTATTTT.